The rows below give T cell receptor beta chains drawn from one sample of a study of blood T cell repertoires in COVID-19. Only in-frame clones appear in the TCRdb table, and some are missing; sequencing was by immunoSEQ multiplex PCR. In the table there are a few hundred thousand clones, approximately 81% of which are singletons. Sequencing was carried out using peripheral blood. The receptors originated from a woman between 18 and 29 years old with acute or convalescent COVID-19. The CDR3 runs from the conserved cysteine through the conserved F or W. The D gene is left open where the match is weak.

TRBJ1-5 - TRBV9 CASSVGGGDQPQHF TGTGCCAGCAGCGTAGGAGGAGGGGATCAGCCCCAGCATTTT
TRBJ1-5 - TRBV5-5 CASSSQGNQPQHF TGTGCCAGCAGCTCACAGGGTAATCAGCCCCAGCATTTT
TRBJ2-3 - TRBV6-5 CASRAGTAYTDTQYF TGTGCCAGCAGAGCCGGGACTGCCTACACAGATACGCAGTATTTT
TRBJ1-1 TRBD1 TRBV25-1 CASSDDRAVEDTEAFF TGTGCCAGCAGTGACGACAGGGCGGTGGAGGACACTGAAGCTTTCTTT
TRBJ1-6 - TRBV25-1 CASKPQAGAGGVNSPLHF TGTGCCAGCAAACCGCAAGCGGGGGCGGGAGGGGTTAATTCACCCCTCCACTTT
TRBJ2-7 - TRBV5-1 CASSFRLQDYYEQYF TGCGCCAGCAGCTTTCGACTCCAAGATTACTACGAGCAGTACTTC
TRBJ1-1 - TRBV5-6 CASSVDRNTEAFF TGTGCCAGCAGTGTTGACAGGAACACTGAAGCTTTCTTT
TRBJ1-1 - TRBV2 CASNGQTNTEAFF TGTGCCAGCAACGGACAGACGAACACTGAAGCTTTCTTT
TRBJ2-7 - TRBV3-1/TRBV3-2 CASSQVKSSYEQYF TGTGCCAGCAGCCAAGTAAAGAGCTCCTACGAGCAGTACTTC
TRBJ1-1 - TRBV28 CASSLIAGKNTEAFF TGTGCCAGCAGTTTAATAGCGGGGAAGAACACTGAAGCTTTCTTT
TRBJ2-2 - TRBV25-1 CASSEAGVGIPGELFF TGTGCCAGCAGTGAAGCAGGGGTAGGGATCCCCGGGGAGCTGTTTTTT
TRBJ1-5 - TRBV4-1 CASSQGYSREFEPQHF TGCGCCAGCAGCCAGGGGTATTCCAGGGAATTCGAGCCCCAGCATTTT
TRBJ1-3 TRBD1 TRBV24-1 CATSDGTVTGNTIYF TGTGCCACCAGTGATGGGACAGTGACTGGAAACACCATATATTTT
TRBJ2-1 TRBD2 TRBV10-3 CAISESGGSYNEQFF TGTGCCATCAGTGAGAGCGGGGGCTCCTACAATGAGCAGTTCTTC
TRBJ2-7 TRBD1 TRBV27 CASSLSTGAEQYF TGTGCCAGCAGTTTATCCACAGGGGCCGAGCAGTACTTC
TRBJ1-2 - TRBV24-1 CATSDVGQGGGGYTF TGTGCCACCAGTGATGTCGGGCAGGGAGGAGGAGGCTACACCTTC
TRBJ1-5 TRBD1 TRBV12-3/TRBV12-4 CASTLKGTGPQHF TGTGCCAGCACCCTGAAGGGGACAGGGCCCCAGCATTTT
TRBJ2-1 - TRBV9 CASSVDPAGNNEQFF TGTGCCAGCAGCGTAGACCCAGCGGGTAACAATGAGCAGTTCTTC
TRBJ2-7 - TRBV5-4 CASSLEAGSYEQYF TGTGCCAGCAGCTTGGAGGCGGGCTCCTACGAGCAGTACTTC
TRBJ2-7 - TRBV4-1 CATSRSETYEQYF TGCGCCACCTCACGTTCGGAGACGTACGAGCAGTACTTC
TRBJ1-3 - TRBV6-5 CASRQGSGNTIYF TGTGCCAGCAGACAGGGCTCTGGAAACACCATATATTTT
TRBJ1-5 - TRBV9 CASSKGTLNQPQHF TGTGCCAGCAGCAAAGGGACTCTCAATCAGCCCCAGCATTTT
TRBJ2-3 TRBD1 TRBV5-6 CASSGGQGWGTDTQYF TGTGCCAGCAGCGGAGGACAGGGGTGGGGCACAGATACGCAGTATTTT
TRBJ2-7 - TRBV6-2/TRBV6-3 CASSYRDEQYF TGTGCCAGCAGTTACCGGGACGAGCAGTACTTC
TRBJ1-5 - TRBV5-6 CASSLGGALYSNQPQHF TGTGCCAGCAGCTTGGGTGGGGCCCTATATAGCAATCAGCCCCAGCATTTT
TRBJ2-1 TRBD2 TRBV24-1 CATSDLASGPPEVFSYNEQFF TGTGCCACCAGTGATTTAGCTAGCGGGCCCCCCGAGGTATTCTCCTACAATGAGCAGTTCTTC
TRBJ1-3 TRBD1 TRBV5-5 CASSRQGSPGNTIYF TGTGCCAGCAGCAGACAGGGTTCCCCTGGAAACACCATATATTTT